The source of this TCR beta chain is a study of CD4 T cells in relation to SARS-CoV-2 and coronaviruses. Looking at the study overall: PBMCs were cultured with antigen for over 8 days before TCR beta sequencing.

Study-wide findings and caveats: Approximately 65% of donors had memory CD4+ clonotypes crossrecognizing SARS-CoV-2 and common cold coronavirus spike.

About this clone itself: Antigen specificity is unknown.

Some clones are missing from TCRdb's copy, which holds only in-frame ones; the method was immunoSEQ multiplex PCR. The sample shows about 19,000 clones, around 80% of them seen only once. Unexposed donor CD4+ T cells date from about 2011-2018, before the COVID-19 pandemic. CD4+ T cells were isolated from the cells after 10 days of culture. As cell numbers allowed, unexposed-donor CD4+ T cells faced SARS-CoV-2 S/N and four cold-coronavirus spikes. Each well had roughly 2.2 million PBMCs in around 5% human AB serum with IL-2. Input material: CD4+ T cells from PBMCs, cultured in vitro. The receptor's source is a human donor in good health.

The CDR3 DNA reads TGCAGCGTGGCCCCCCGTAGGGATGGGAATGGAGGCTACACCTTC. The encoded protein is CSVAPRRDGNGGYTF. The rearrangement joins TRBV29-1 to TRBJ1-2; unclear D gene. Trimming took 6 bases from V and 8 from J, leaving 25 bases between them. CDR1 is SQVTM, CDR2 ANQGSEA, per germline. The CDR3 loop spans 15 amino acids.